The next 22 T cell receptor beta chains were all read from a single sample in a study of identifying expanded T cells in peripheral blood. TCRdb's table, derived via immunoSEQ multiplex PCR, lists solely in-frame clones and lacks some. The sample yields about 86,000 clones, approximately 81% seen once. The sample was blood. These TCRs come from a person aged 18 to 70 in good health.

The chain employs TRBV27 and TRBJ2-7; no firm D call. There are 12 residues in the CDR3. Germline V gives CDR1 MNHEY, CDR2 SMNVEV (reference sequence). Trimming took 4 bases from V and 1 from J, leaving 5 bases between them. Here the CDR3 reads CASSSPSYEQYF. CDR3 DNA: TGTGCCAGCAGTTCTCCGTCCTACGAGCAGTACTTC.

The chain recombines TRBV27 with TRBJ2-7; D unclear. The CDR3 extends over 12 amino acids. Germline V CDR1 and CDR2: MNHEY, SMNVEV (reference sequence). V was pared by 6 bases and J by 0 bases, with 6 bases between. The CDR3 here is CASSRNSYEQYF. The CDR3 DNA sequence: TGTGCCAGCAGCAGGAACTCCTACGAGCAGTACTTC.

This clone was observed once. The rearrangement uses TRBV4-1 and TRBJ2-2; TRBD2 aligns across 8 bases. This CDR3 has 18 residues. Trimming took 0 bases from V and 3 from J; bases not matched to a gene: 9. Germline V lookup: CDR1 MGHRA, CDR2 YSYEKL. This CDR3 reads CASSQEEQRGTYTGELFF. The CDR3, as DNA: TGCGCCAGCAGCCAAGAAGAGCAGCGGGGGACTTACACCGGGGAGCTGTTTTTT.

CDR3 sequence: CASRTALNTEAFF. CDR3 nucleotide sequence: TGTGCCAGTCGGACAGCCTTGAACACTGAAGCTTTCTTT. This chain links TRBV19 with TRBJ1-1; the D gene is possibly TRBD1 (6 bases). The germline V gene encodes CDR1 LNHDA and CDR2 SQIVND (reference sequence). The CDR3 loop spans 13 amino acids. V was clipped by 8 bases and J by 0 bases, with 10 bases between them.

J is TRBJ1-1 and V is TRBV30; TRBD1 is a possible D gene (5 bases). The CDR3 is made up of 10 amino acids. Germline V gene data show CDR1 as GTSNPN and CDR2 as SVGIG (reference sequence). Trimming cost V 2 bases and J 11 bases, with 9 bases left between them. CDR3 residues: CAWSPGSAFF. CDR3 coding DNA: TGTGCCTGGAGTCCAGGGTCGGCTTTCTTT.

The V and J genes are TRBV7-9 and TRBJ2-7; D is possibly TRBD2 (5 bases). CDR3 length equals 14 residues. Trimming removed 5 bases from V and 0 bases from J, with 11 bases in between. The germline V gene encodes CDR1 SEHNR and CDR2 FQNEAQ (reference sequence). DNA for the CDR3: TGTGCCAGCAGCAAAGACGGGAACTCCTACGAGCAGTACTTC. It is translated as CASSKDGNSYEQYF.

The DNA for the CDR3 is TGTGCCAGCAGCCCGTTTAGGATCTCAGCCTTAGAGAGACTCCTCTACGAGCAGTACTTC. Translating gives CASSPFRISALERLLYEQYF. The rearrangement joins TRBV5-5 to TRBJ2-7, with D uncertain. Trimming pared 4 bases from V and 3 bases from J, leaving 32 bases between. The germline CDR1 and CDR2 sequences are SGHKS and YYEKEE (reference sequence). This CDR3 comprises 20 residues. Variable domain in full (rest from reference TRBV5-5 and TRBJ2-7): DAGVTQSPTHLIKTRGQQVTLRCSPISGHKSVSWYQQVLGQGPQFIFQYYEKEERGRGNFPDRFSARQFPNYSSELNVNALLLGDSALYLCASSPFRISALERLLYEQYFGPGTRLTVT.

This clone was found a few times. This chain connects TRBV5-4 to TRBJ2-3; D may be TRBD1 or TRBD2 (5 bases each). Germline CDR1 and CDR2: SGHNT and YYREEE (reference sequence). This CDR3 is built from 16 residues. Trimming stripped 4 bases from V and 1 base from J, with 16 bases between. CDR3 loop: CASSRTPEGRTDTQYF. The CDR3 DNA sequence: TGTGCCAGCAGCAGAACCCCAGAGGGGCGCACAGATACGCAGTATTTT. The full variable domain, its missing parts supplied by reference TRBV5-4 and TRBJ2-3, is ETGVTQSPTHLIKTRGQQVTLRCSSQSGHNTVSWYQQALGQGPQFIFQYYREEENGRGNFPPRFSGLQFPNYSSELNVNALELDDSALYLCASSRTPEGRTDTQYFGPGTRLTVL.

The gene calls are TRBV7-9 and TRBJ1-2; a possible D gene is TRBD1 (6 bases). The V gene's germline CDR1 is SEHNR and CDR2 FQNEAQ (reference sequence). V was clipped by 3 bases and J by 8 bases, with 7 bases between them. The CDR3 is 11 amino acids. Here the CDR3 DNA reads TGTGCCAGCAGCTTTGGGGGCGGCTACACCTTC. Amino acid sequence: CASSFGGGYTF.

This clone came up once. The chain is built from TRBV11-3 and TRBJ2-6; D unresolved. Germline V lookup: CDR1 SGHNT, CDR2 YENEEA. This CDR3 is 19 amino acids long. Deletions cut 4 bases from V and 0 bases from J, with 19 bases between. CDR3 protein: CASSSSFLSASSGANVLTF. CDR3 bases: TGTGCCAGCAGCTCCTCCTTTTTGTCTGCTAGCTCTGGGGCCAACGTCCTGACTTTC.

The V and J genes are TRBV29-1 and TRBJ1-1, with unresolved D. From germline, CDR1 is SQVTM and CDR2 ANQGSEA. The CDR3 covers 14 residues. Trimming pared 4 bases from V and 4 bases from J, leaving 16 bases between. CDR3 sequence (DNA): TGCAGCGTTGGACACTTTTCGAGGGTCACTGAAGCTTTCTTT. Amino acid sequence: CSVGHFSRVTEAFF.

The chain combines TRBV10-3 with TRBJ1-5; TRBD1 agrees at 7 bases. Germline trimming cut 0 bases from V and 1 base from J; bases unmatched to any gene: 6. Germline CDR1 and CDR2: ENHRY and SYGVKD. CDR3 size: 17 residues. CDR3 bases: TGTGCCATCAGTGAGTCGATATCGGGACAGAGCAATCAGCCCCAGCATTTT. This sequence encodes CAISESISGQSNQPQHF.

This clone showed up just once. The rearrangement links TRBV6-5 to TRBJ1-6, with no clear D. This CDR3 has 16 residues. Germline loops: CDR1 MNHEY, CDR2 SVGAGI. Trimming shortened V by 2 bases and J by 9 bases, and 17 bases separated the two germline ends. CDR3 coding DNA: TGTGCCAGCAGTTACCGGCCAACCCAATACGGTTCACCCCTCCACTTT. This gives the protein CASSYRPTQYGSPLHF.

Regarding this clone: At one end, the junction sequence differs from germline, possibly due to a read error. The chain recombines TRBV19 with TRBJ1-2, with 8 bases identical to TRBD1. CDR3 length equals 14 residues. Germline V CDR1 and CDR2: LNHDA, SQIVND (reference sequence). The CDR3 loop reads CASSVDRGNYGYTF. The CDR3, as DNA: TGTGCCAGTAGTGTAGACAGGGGCAACTATGGCTACACCTTC.

The chain couples TRBV6-1 to TRBJ2-7; D is possibly TRBD1 (6 bases). Germline loops: CDR1 MNHNS, CDR2 SASEGT. The V end lost 4 bases, the J end lost 6 bases, and 10 bases lay between the germline ends. The CDR3 covers 12 residues. CDR3 in DNA: TGTGCCAGCAGTGGCAGGGGTATCGAGCAGTACTTC. Its translation: CASSGRGIEQYF.

This chain uses TRBV6-5 with TRBJ2-5; D is possibly TRBD1 (5 bases). The germline V gene has CDR1 MNHEY and CDR2 SVGAGI. Trimming left V 4 bases short and J 5 bases short, with 14 bases between. The CDR3 runs to 14 residues. The CDR3 DNA is TGTGCCAGCAGTTTCCAGCAGGGCTGGGAGACCCAGTACTTC. Encoded protein: CASSFQQGWETQYF.

CDR3 loop: CASSLGLTESYNSPLHF. In nucleotides, the CDR3 is TGTGCCAGCAGCCTCGGACTGACCGAGAGTTATAATTCACCCCTCCACTTT. The rearrangement links TRBV11-3 to TRBJ1-6; D not certain. This CDR3 is 17 amino acids long. The ends were cut back, 5 bases at V and 4 bases at J, with 18 bases in the middle. Germline V gene data show CDR1 as SGHNT and CDR2 as YENEEA.

V usage is TRBV2 and J usage is TRBJ2-2; possibly TRBD1 for D (5 bases). V dropped 8 bases and J dropped 5 bases, with 15 bases sitting between them. CDR3 length: 14 residues. From germline, CDR1 is SNHLY and CDR2 FYNNEI. CDR3 sequence (DNA): TGTGCCAGCTTAACCCAACAGGTGACCGGGGAGCTGTTTTTT. This encodes CASLTQQVTGELFF. The variable domain in full, with the rest retrieved from reference TRBV2 and TRBJ2-2, is EPEVTQTPSHQVTQMGQEVILRCVPISNHLYFYWYRQILGQKVEFLVSFYNNEISEKSEIFDDQFSVERPDGSNFTLKIRSTKLEDSAMYFCASLTQQVTGELFFGEGSRLTVL.

The gene calls are TRBV18 and TRBJ1-1, with D perhaps TRBD1 (6 bases). CDR3 size: 15 residues. The V end lost 2 bases, the J end lost 0 bases, and 10 bases lay between the germline ends. Germline V gene lookup returns CDR1 KGHSH and CDR2 LQKENI. Here the CDR3 DNA reads TGTGCCAGCTCACCAGACAGGACCATGAACACTGAAGCTTTCTTT. Translating it yields CASSPDRTMNTEAFF.

This clone was seen a handful of times. V gene TRBV7-9 combines with J gene TRBJ1-1; no firm D call. This CDR3 comprises 11 residues. The V end was cut by 3 bases, the J end by 1 base, with 0 bases between. CDR1 is SEHNR and CDR2 is FQNEAQ in the germline V gene (reference sequence). CDR3 DNA: TGTGCCAGCAGCTTGAACACTGAAGCTTTCTTT. It codes for CASSLNTEAFF.

V gene TRBV5-1 combines with J gene TRBJ2-3; the D gene is possibly TRBD2 (5 bases). Trimming left V 4 bases short and J 0 bases short, with 6 bases between. The V gene's germline CDR1 is SGHRS and CDR2 YFSETQ. This CDR3 is 13 amino acids long. The CDR3 DNA follows: TGCGCCAGCAGCCGGGATAGCACAGATACGCAGTATTTT. This sequence encodes CASSRDSTDTQYF.

V usage is TRBV6-6 and J usage is TRBJ1-1, with 10 bases fitting TRBD1. This CDR3 has 16 residues. Losses at the gene ends were 6 bases for V and 1 base for J; bases not matched to a gene: 8. The V gene's germline CDR1 is MNHNY and CDR2 SVGAGI (reference sequence). Here the CDR3 reads CASRPSDRGRNTEAFF. The CDR3 DNA follows: TGTGCCAGCAGACCCTCGGACAGGGGGAGGAACACTGAAGCTTTCTTT.